These T cell receptor beta chains were read from a single sample in a study of spatial heterogeneity in lung cancer. Using its own MiXCR run on the 5' RACE reads, TCRdb lists one record per CDR3 protein. The sample consists of some 44,000 distinct CDR3 sequences, roughly an eighth of them appearing once. Sequences were derived from PBMCs, sampled at surgery. The source of these receptors is a male donor with early-stage non-small cell lung cancer. The CDR3 runs from the conserved cysteine through the conserved F or W. Each record gives: J gene, V gene, CDR3 protein.

J: TRBJ1-2; V: TRBV6-1; CDR3: CASSEIGEVVYGYTF
J: TRBJ2-2; V: TRBV19; CDR3: CASTFTGELFF
J: TRBJ2-1; V: TRBV5-5; CDR3: CASSLVVAGINEQFF
J: TRBJ1-6; V: TRBV6-1; CDR3: CASSEFDRPLHF
J: TRBJ2-3; V: TRBV21-1; CDR3: CASSQLGTSPTDTQYF
J: TRBJ1-2; V: TRBV4-1; CDR3: CASSQDRGPYGYTF
J: TRBJ2-7; V: TRBV12-3/TRBV12-4; CDR3: CASSSWDRAGEQYF
J: TRBJ2-5; V: TRBV28; CDR3: CAGSSRDLTGQETQYF
J: TRBJ1-1; V: TRBV7-6; CDR3: CASSGYKNTEAFF
J: TRBJ2-4; V: TRBV20-1; CDR3: CSAGRGLAKNIQYF
J: TRBJ1-2; V: TRBV25-1; CDR3: CASSDGYDGYTF
J: TRBJ2-5; V: TRBV2; CDR3: CASSEQGAGQETQYF
J: TRBJ2-7; V: TRBV24-1; CDR3: CATSDFRHPSEQYF
J: TRBJ2-7; V: TRBV6-2/TRBV6-3; CDR3: CASSAVEGTEQYF
J: TRBJ2-7; V: TRBV18; CDR3: CASSPTAASAEQYF
J: TRBJ2-6; V: TRBV6-4; CDR3: CASSEFGQGARGANVLTF
J: TRBJ2-5; V: TRBV10-3; CDR3: CAISESETQYF
J: TRBJ1-1; V: TRBV2; CDR3: CASDLQVNTEAFF
J: TRBJ1-3; V: TRBV5-5; CDR3: CASSLEGGTGNTIYF
J: TRBJ2-3; V: TRBV5-1; CDR3: CASSPEGGAPDTQYF
J: TRBJ2-1; V: TRBV7-9; CDR3: CASSDPSGNTYNEQFF
J: TRBJ2-1; V: TRBV14; CDR3: CASSLGRGSYNEQFF
J: TRBJ1-2; V: TRBV20-1; CDR3: CSARENRFYGYTF
J: TRBJ1-5; V: TRBV20-1; CDR3: CSAPTGANQPQHF